These 25 T cell receptor beta chains share one sample of origin, sequenced in a study of T cells in Graves' hyperthyroidism and ophthalmopathy. The TCR beta CDR3 regions underwent amplification using RNA transcripts as the source. HTBI primers were the set used in a first-round RT-PCR of the TCR CDR3. TCRdb itself ran the multiplex PCR reads through MiXCR, one entry per CDR3 protein. The table lists nearly 600,000 distinct CDR3 sequences, 11% to 15% of them singletons. The specimen sequenced was blood. These receptors were taken from a woman aged 25 to 39 with Graves' hyperthyroidism that later progressed to Graves' ophthalmopathy.

This clonotype was seen more than once but under ten times. V usage is TRBV5-6 and J usage is TRBJ2-7, with D tentatively TRBD2 (6 bases). The germline CDR1 and CDR2 sequences are SGHDT and YYEEEE. This CDR3 has 13 amino acids. V was pared by 1 base and J by 6 bases, with 11 bases between. CDR3 in DNA: TGTGCCAGCAGCTTGTCACGGGGGACCGAGCAGTACTTC. Translating it yields CASSLSRGTEQYF.

The rearrangement uses TRBV11-1 and TRBJ2-2; D is ambiguous. The germline gives CDR1 SGHAT, CDR2 FQDESV (reference sequence). Trimming cost V 1 base and J 7 bases, with 7 bases left between them. The CDR3 extends over 13 amino acids. The CDR3 loop is CASSLGPGGELFF. Written as DNA, the CDR3 is TGTGCCAGCAGCTTAGGGCCGGGCGGGGAGCTGTTTTTT.

This clonotype came up many times. The CDR3 here is CASSPFRGENTEAFF. CDR3 sequence (DNA): TGTGCCAGCTCACCCTTCCGGGGGGAGAACACTGAAGCTTTCTTT. The V gene is TRBV18, the J gene TRBJ1-1; D may be TRBD1 (5 bases). The V end was cut by 3 bases, the J end by 1 base, with 12 bases between. The CDR3 sequence is 15 residues long. From germline, CDR1 is KGHSH and CDR2 LQKENI. The full variable domain, its missing parts supplied by reference TRBV18 and TRBJ1-1, is NAGVMQNPRHLVRRRGQEARLRCSPMKGHSHVYWYRQLPEEGLKFMVYLQKENIIDESGMPKERFSAEFPKEGPSILRIQQVVRGDSAAYFCASSPFRGENTEAFFGQGTRLTVV.

This clonotype was seen only a few times. V gene TRBV20-1 combines with J gene TRBJ1-2; D not resolved. CDR3 length equals 13 residues. CDR1 and CDR2 (germline): DFQATT, SNEGSKA (reference sequence). V dropped 1 base and J dropped 6 bases, with 12 bases sitting between them. The CDR3 DNA sequence: TGCAGTGCTAGAGGCACCCTGAGTGATGGCTACACCTTC. It translates to CSARGTLSDGYTF.

This clonotype was recorded many times. This rearrangement joins TRBV29-1 to TRBJ2-2, with D possibly TRBD1 on 6 matching bases. The V and J ends lost 4 bases and 7 bases respectively, with 19 bases between them. The CDR3 is made up of 15 amino acids. Germline V gene lookup returns CDR1 SQVTM and CDR2 ANQGSEA. The CDR3 loop reads CSVGRVGGESGELFF. As DNA, the CDR3 is TGCAGCGTTGGCCGAGTTGGGGGCGAGAGCGGGGAGCTGTTTTTT.

The chain combines TRBV5-4 with TRBJ1-5; TRBD1 matches 8 bases. Germline V gene lookup returns CDR1 SGHNT and CDR2 YYREEE (reference sequence). The length of the CDR3 is 15 residues. The trim removed 4 bases at V and 5 bases at J, leaving 8 bases unmatched. This CDR3 reads CASSPGQGRDQPQHF. The DNA of the CDR3 is TGTGCCAGCAGCCCTGGACAGGGACGGGATCAGCCCCAGCATTTT.

This clonotype was detected ten times or more. The chain carries TRBV11-2 and TRBJ2-2; 12 bases fit TRBD2. Germline V gene data show CDR1 as SGHAT and CDR2 as FQNNGV. V shed 6 bases, J shed 0 bases, and the junction held 5 bases outside the gene matches. There are 17 residues in the CDR3. The CDR3 spells CASRTLAGGSNTGELFF. The CDR3 nucleotides are TGTGCCAGCAGAACACTAGCGGGAGGTTCGAACACCGGGGAGCTGTTTTTT.

V is TRBV9 and J is TRBJ2-7; D not resolved. The V end lost 0 bases, the J end lost 2 bases, and 12 bases lay between the germline ends. The CDR3 totals 15 residues. Germline V gives CDR1 SGDLS, CDR2 YYNGEE. The CDR3 loop is CASSVGNRPTYEQYF. CDR3 nucleotide sequence: TGTGCCAGCAGCGTAGGGAACAGACCTACCTACGAGCAGTACTTC.

This clonotype was observed a few times. V usage is TRBV11-3 and J usage is TRBJ1-2; D might be TRBD1 (5 bases). From germline, CDR1 is SGHNT and CDR2 YENEEA. With 4 bases removed from V and 6 bases from J, the gap between germline ends came to 21 bases. This CDR3 has 16 amino acids. CDR3 amino acids: CASSSAGFWPMDGYTF. The DNA of the CDR3 is TGTGCCAGCAGCTCGGCAGGGTTTTGGCCTATGGATGGCTACACCTTC.

The sample holds many counts of this clonotype. This chain joins TRBV28 and TRBJ1-2; D remains unclear. Germline V CDR1 and CDR2: MDHEN, SYDVKM. The V end was cut by 5 bases, the J end by 1 base, with 20 bases between. The CDR3 is 17 amino acids. The CDR3 loop reads CASSPSLLQNINYGYTF. CDR3 DNA: TGTGCCAGCAGTCCCTCCCTTTTACAGAACATTAACTATGGCTACACCTTC.

At least ten counts were recorded for this clonotype. The CDR3 coding sequence is TGTGCCAGCCGGGACAGTAATTCACCCCTCCACTTT. It codes for CASRDSNSPLHF. This chain links TRBV2 with TRBJ1-6, with 7 bases aligning to TRBD1. CDR3 length: 12 residues. Germline V gene lookup returns CDR1 SNHLY and CDR2 FYNNEI. J gave up 6 bases and V 8 bases, and 1 base lay outside the gene matches.

V gene TRBV14 combines with J gene TRBJ1-3; the D is unclear. In germline, CDR1 is SGHDN, CDR2 FVKESK. V was shortened by 1 base and J by 2 bases, with 9 bases between the two germline ends. The CDR3 consists of 15 residues. The CDR3 protein is CASSQGAEAGNTIYF. The CDR3 nucleotides are TGTGCCAGCAGCCAAGGGGCAGAAGCTGGAAACACCATATATTTT.

V is TRBV27 and J is TRBJ2-7; D is unresolved. CDR3 size: 13 residues. Germline V gene data show CDR1 as MNHEY and CDR2 as SMNVEV (reference sequence). Trimming pared 8 bases from V and 2 bases from J, leaving 13 bases between. The CDR3 loop reads CASLGGSTYEQYF. DNA of the CDR3: TGTGCCAGCCTTGGTGGTAGCACCTACGAGCAGTACTTC.

V is TRBV7-3 and J is TRBJ2-2, with D perhaps matching TRBD2 (6 bases). Trimming removed 1 base from V and 4 bases from J, with 7 bases in between. Germline V gives CDR1 SGHTA, CDR2 FQGTGA. The CDR3 consists of 14 residues. The CDR3 region is CASSLNGGTGELFF. The DNA of the CDR3 is TGTGCCAGCAGCTTAAACGGGGGCACCGGGGAGCTGTTTTTT.

This clonotype occurred a few times. This chain connects TRBV15 to TRBJ2-1, with D tentatively TRBD1 (6 bases). Trimming removed 1 base from V and 2 bases from J, with 21 bases in between. The V gene's germline CDR1 is LNHNV and CDR2 YYDKDF (reference sequence). This CDR3 comprises 19 residues. The CDR3 loop is CATSRGTGIEKLTYNEQFF. The CDR3 DNA reads as TGTGCCACCAGCAGAGGTACAGGGATCGAAAAATTAACCTACAATGAGCAGTTCTTC.

The chain links TRBV6-1 to TRBJ1-2; 7 bases fit TRBD1. This CDR3 region has 18 residues. The V and J ends lost 5 bases and 7 bases, in that order; junction bases with no gene match: 22. Germline values: CDR1 MNHNS, CDR2 SASEGT. In DNA, the CDR3 is TGTGCCAGCAGTCATATGGGGCAGGGAAGGCGACAGGGACGTGGCTACACCTTC. This encodes CASSHMGQGRRQGRGYTF.

The chain recombines TRBV7-6 with TRBJ2-7; possibly TRBD2 for D (6 bases). This CDR3 is 13 amino acids long. In germline, CDR1 is SGHVS, CDR2 FNYEAQ. Between the trimmed V and J ends, which lost 3 bases and 6 bases, there was a span of 12 bases. The chain's CDR3 is CASSLGGQSEQYF. The CDR3 DNA follows: TGTGCCAGCAGCTTGGGAGGACAATCCGAGCAGTACTTC.

In its sample, this clonotype was seen many times. The V gene is TRBV5-1, the J gene TRBJ1-1; D perhaps matches TRBD1 (5 bases). Looked up from germline, CDR1 is SGHRS and CDR2 is YFSETQ. The V and J ends lost 4 bases and 1 base respectively, with 14 bases between them. The CDR3 runs to 15 residues. CDR3 protein: CASSPGGDPNTEAFF. The CDR3 bases are TGCGCCAGCAGCCCCGGAGGGGACCCGAACACTGAAGCTTTCTTT.

This clonotype has ten or more counts. The gene calls are TRBV20-1 and TRBJ2-7; no definite D call. Germline CDR1 DFQATT, CDR2 SNEGSKA (reference sequence). Trimming removed 6 bases from V and 2 bases from J, with 11 bases in between. The CDR3 consists of 12 residues. In nucleotides, the CDR3 is TGCAGTGCCCCGGACGAAACCTACGAGCAGTACTTC. This sequence encodes CSAPDETYEQYF.

This clonotype occurred a few times. This sequence joins TRBV10-1 and TRBJ2-5; D ambiguous. Trimming removed 1 base from V and 5 bases from J, with 8 bases in between. CDR1 and CDR2 from the germline V gene are WNHNN and SYGVQD (reference sequence). The CDR3 contains 13 residues. The CDR3 loop is CASSEFAWETQYF. DNA of the CDR3: TGCGCCAGCAGTGAGTTTGCTTGGGAGACCCAGTACTTC.

There are many counts of this clonotype. CDR3 nucleotides: TGCAGCATAAGGACAGGGGGCAATCAGCCCCAGCATTTT. This sequence encodes CSIRTGGNQPQHF. This chain joins TRBV29-1 and TRBJ1-5; 9 bases map to TRBD1. The CDR3 runs to 13 residues. Per germline, CDR1 SQVTM and CDR2 ANQGSEA. The V and J ends lost 8 bases and 2 bases, in that order; junction bases with no gene match: 4.

This clonotype was counted many times. The chain has TRBV24-1 and TRBJ1-5; TRBD1 aligns across 9 bases. V trimming: 2 bases; J trimming: 6 bases; junction bases outside the gene matches: 7. The CDR3 extends over 16 amino acids. In germline, CDR1 is KGHDR, CDR2 SFDVKD. CDR3 region: CATSDSGTGSAQPQHF. The CDR3 nucleotides read TGTGCCACCAGTGATTCCGGGACAGGGTCGGCTCAGCCCCAGCATTTT.

In its sample, this clonotype was seen a few times. The V call is TRBV20-1, the J call TRBJ2-7; a possible D gene is TRBD1 (5 bases). Germline CDR1 reads DFQATT; CDR2 reads SNEGSKA (reference sequence). V lost 3 bases to trimming and J lost 0 bases, with 6 bases between them. CDR3 size: 12 residues. The CDR3 protein is CSASQGSYEQYF. CDR3 sequence (DNA): TGCAGTGCTAGTCAGGGCTCCTACGAGCAGTACTTC.

This clonotype was seen at least ten times. V usage is TRBV27 and J usage is TRBJ1-4; no clear D. CDR1 is MNHEY and CDR2 is SMNVEV in the germline V gene (reference sequence). V was cut by 3 bases and J by 8 bases, with 13 bases left in between. The CDR3 consists of 14 residues. The CDR3 coding sequence is TGTGCCAGCAGTTTGTCAGGTCGTGGCGAAAAACTGTTTTTT. The encoded protein is CASSLSGRGEKLFF.

CDR3 loop: CASSLNTGELTEAFF. CDR3 nucleotides: TGTGCCAGCAGCCTTAACACAGGGGAATTAACTGAAGCTTTCTTT. The chain joins TRBV14 to TRBJ1-1, with 7 nucleotides matching TRBD1. Germline V gene lookup returns CDR1 SGHDN and CDR2 FVKESK. This CDR3 comprises 15 residues. After removal of 4 bases from V and 5 bases from J, the junction contained 10 bases not matched to a gene.